This TCR beta chain appears in the sequencing data of a study of T cell responses to AZD1222 COVID-19 vaccine. General study points: The donor group comprised mostly white British people and more females; the analysis possibly underestimated clonal diversity. Among AZD1222 vaccinees, only six were seropositive at baseline. Receipt of two AZD1222 doses was followed by a rise in Spike-specific TCR breadth and depth.

Concerning this clone: Antigen: not known.

Assay used: immunoSEQ multiplex PCR; TCRdb lists only in-frame clones, some missing. The sample contains about 48,000 clones, approximately 89% of which appear only once. Analysis merged second doses at about 4 or about 12 weeks. The source material was peripheral blood, sampled 28 days after the second AZD1222 dose. The TCR sequence derives from an adult who received the AZD1222 COVID-19 vaccine.

The CDR3 DNA follows: TGTGCCAGCCGGGACAGGGGCGAAATTAGCACAGATACGCAGTATTTT. Amino acids: CASRDRGEISTDTQYF. V usage is TRBV27 and J usage is TRBJ2-3, with 10 bases that match TRBD1. This CDR3 region has 16 residues. J gave up 0 bases and V 8 bases, and 8 bases lay outside the gene matches. The V gene's germline CDR1 is MNHEY and CDR2 SMNVEV (reference sequence).